These 8 T cell receptor beta chains were sequenced from one sample in a study of shared clonotypes between healthy human individuals. The method was immunoSEQ multiplex PCR; TCRdb's version includes in-frame clones alone and lacks a portion of them. The repertoire holds approximately 810,000 clones, with 92% as singletons. CD45RO-negative, CCR7-selected cells formed the naive CD8 fraction, which excluded terminally differentiated effector memory CD45RA+ cells. Material for sequencing was naive CD8+ T cells sorted from blood. Receptor source: a man aged 25 to 40 in good health.

V gene TRBV14 combines with J gene TRBJ2-7; perhaps TRBD2 as D (5 bases). Trimming stripped 2 bases from V and 6 bases from J, with 14 bases between. The CDR3 length is 14 residues. Germline V lookup: CDR1 SGHDN, CDR2 FVKESK. CDR3 protein: CASSQKIGSVEQYF. The CDR3 DNA follows: TGTGCCAGCAGCCAAAAGATTGGGAGCGTCGAGCAGTACTTC.

The gene calls are TRBV28 and TRBJ2-7; 14 positions agree with TRBD2. The germline V gene has CDR1 MDHEN and CDR2 SYDVKM. The ends lost 6 bases at V and 0 bases at J; junction bases unmatched: 4. The CDR3 runs 16 residues. The DNA for the CDR3 is TGTGCCAGCAGCGGGACTAGCGGGAGTTACTCCTACGAGCAGTACTTC. Its protein is CASSGTSGSYSYEQYF. Looking up the rest from reference TRBV28 and TRBJ2-7 gives the full variable domain: DVKVTQSSRYLVKRTGEKVFLECVQDMDHENMFWYRQDPGLGLRLIYFSYDVKMKEKGDIPEGYSVSREKKERFSLILESASTNQTSMYLCASSGTSGSYSYEQYFGPGTRLTVT.

CDR3 nucleotide sequence: TGTGCCAGCAGCACCACACGGATAACCTACAATGAGCAGTTCTTC. It is translated as CASSTTRITYNEQFF. The gene calls are TRBV5-5 and TRBJ2-1; D is unclear. V lost 4 bases and J lost 2, with 13 bases in between. Germline CDR1 is SGHKS and CDR2 is YYEKEE (reference sequence). The CDR3 spans 15 residues.

This chain uses TRBV7-9 with TRBJ2-3; 15 nucleotides line up with TRBD2. Germline V gene lookup returns CDR1 SEHNR and CDR2 FQNEAQ (reference sequence). V trimming: 3 bases; J trimming: 9 bases; junction bases outside the gene matches: 4. The CDR3 contains 15 residues. The CDR3 nucleotides read TGTGCCAGCAGCTTCTCCGGGACTAGCGGGGGGACGCAGTATTTT. Its protein product is CASSFSGTSGGTQYF.

V gene TRBV11-2 combines with J gene TRBJ2-7; D is undetermined. CDR1 SGHAT and CDR2 FQNNGV come from the germline V gene. Between the trimmed V and J ends, which lost 3 bases and 2 bases, there was a span of 8 bases. The length of the CDR3 is 13 residues. This CDR3 reads CASSFLGTYEQYF. Written as DNA, the CDR3 is TGTGCCAGCAGCTTTCTGGGGACCTACGAGCAGTACTTC.

The chain joins TRBV15 to TRBJ1-4, with unresolved D. This CDR3 has 17 amino acids. Trimming left V 0 bases short and J 8 bases short, with 19 bases between. Per germline, CDR1 LNHNV and CDR2 YYDKDF (reference sequence). In DNA, the CDR3 is TGTGCCACCAGCAGAGATCTATCCCTTAGGCTTCAAGAAAAACTGTTTTTT. The encoded protein is CATSRDLSLRLQEKLFF. Full variable domain (rest looked up from reference TRBV15 and TRBJ1-4): DAMVIQNPRYQVTQFGKPVTLSCSQTLNHNVMYWYQQKSSQAPKLLFHYYDKDFNNEADTPDNFQSRRPNTSFCFLDIRSPGLGDTAMYLCATSRDLSLRLQEKLFFGSGTQLSVL.

Notes on this clone: A read error may account for a junction end that differs from germline. The chain links TRBV7-7 to TRBJ2-2; TRBD2 is a possible D gene (6 bases). The CDR3 is made up of 14 amino acids. CDR1 SSHAT and CDR2 FNYEAQ come from the germline V gene (reference sequence). The CDR3 coding sequence is TGTGCTAGCAGCTGGGGACTTAACACCGGGGAGCTGTTTTTT. It is translated as CASSWGLNTGELFF.

The chain carries TRBV28 and TRBJ1-2; weak D call: TRBD1 (5 bases). V was clipped by 6 bases and J by 8 bases, with 22 bases between them. The CDR3 has 15 amino acids. The germline gives CDR1 MDHEN, CDR2 SYDVKM. Here the CDR3 reads CASRRPGEGRRGYTF. For the CDR3, the DNA is TGTGCCAGCAGGCGACCCGGTGAGGGGAGGCGAGGCTACACCTTC.